This T cell receptor beta chain was sequenced in a study of OX40 agonist ivuxolimab in advanced cancers. For the study at large: From about 23 to 85 years was the age range, with a mean of around 54 years, and roughly 83% were male.

Study-wide points: Certain nonresponding patients likewise had low normalized T-cell clonal expansion.

Produced via immunoSEQ multiplex PCR; TCRdb's table is partial and in-frame only. Of about 16,000 clones listed, more than 80% are singletons. In regard to this clone: Its antigen is unknown.

V lost 5 bases, J lost 2 bases, and 11 bases stayed unmatched. CDR3 size: 16 residues. In germline, CDR1 is SEHNR, CDR2 FQNEAQ (reference sequence). This receptor was obtained from an adult with an advanced solid tumor such as melanoma, head and neck, liver or kidney cancer. The material sequenced was CD4+ or CD8+ T cells sorted from blood, taken in a trial of the OX40 agonist ivuxolimab. V is TRBV7-9 and J is TRBJ1-2; 7 bases are shared with TRBD1. The CDR3 reads CASSPSPGQRNYGYTF. In DNA, the CDR3 is TGTGCCAGCAGCCCCAGTCCGGGACAGAGAAACTATGGCTACACCTTC. Variable domain in full (rest from reference TRBV7-9 and TRBJ1-2): DTGVSQNPRHKITKRGQNVTFRCDPISEHNRLYWYRQTLGQGPEFLTYFQNEAQLEKSRLLSDRFSAERPKGSFSTLEIQRTEQGDSAMYLCASSPSPGQRNYGYTFGSGTRLTVV.